These 20 T cell receptor beta chains came from one sample sequenced in a study of shared clonotypes between healthy human individuals. The data were produced by immunoSEQ multiplex PCR, yet TCRdb's version contains in-frame clones alone and is incomplete. The table has approximately 500,000 clones, 81% seen once. Source material: PBMCs. The receptor set was obtained from a woman in her forties in good health. Some clones in this sample may be carry-over from other donors' samples.

The chain employs TRBV6-1 and TRBJ1-1; D may be TRBD1 (6 bases). This CDR3 region has 14 residues. The germline gives CDR1 MNHNS, CDR2 SASEGT. V lost 6 bases and J 0 bases, leaving 11 bases between the germline ends. In DNA, the CDR3 is TGTGCCAGCAGCCCGGGACAAGTGAACACTGAAGCTTTCTTT. It encodes CASSPGQVNTEAFF.

This clone came up a few times. The chain is built from TRBV6-4 and TRBJ2-2, with D tentatively TRBD2 (5 bases). The CDR3 is 13 amino acids. Germline V gene data show CDR1 as MRHNA and CDR2 as SNTAGT. Trimming took 8 bases from V and 4 from J, leaving 11 bases between them. CDR3 bases: TGTGCCAGCTCCCCGGGGAGCACCGGGGAGCTGTTTTTT. Amino acid sequence: CASSPGSTGELFF.

With regard to this clone: A far bigger clonotype differs at one base, so this is likely a read error. The final CDR3 position lacks the conserved phenylalanine or tryptophan, pointing to a likely read error. Other DNA sequences in this sample translate to the same CDR3. The chain employs TRBV29-1 and TRBJ1-2; D is unclear. The CDR3 is 11 residues long. V was pared by 7 bases and J by 2 bases, with 8 bases between. CDR1 SQVTM and CDR2 ANQGSEA come from the germline V gene. CDR3 residues: CSAGDNYGYTL. In nucleotides, the CDR3 is TGCAGCGCGGGAGACAACTATGGCTACACCCTC.

This clone was detected a few times. DNA for the CDR3: TGTGCCAGCAGCACATGGACTAGCGGGACGCACGAGCAGTACTTC. Translating gives CASSTWTSGTHEQYF. The J gene is TRBJ2-5, the V gene TRBV5-4; 12 bases are a match to TRBD2. TRBJ2-7 explains the end of the DNA better; the J call may be wrong. From germline, CDR1 is SGHNT and CDR2 YYREEE (reference sequence). This CDR3 has 15 residues.

The V call is TRBV9, the J call TRBJ1-2; D remains unclear. Germline CDR1 and CDR2: SGDLS and YYNGEE. The CDR3 is 16 amino acids. Trimming removed 2 bases at V and 8 bases at J, with 22 bases between. The CDR3 here is CASSVGRDQNIYGYTF. The CDR3 DNA reads TGTGCCAGCAGCGTGGGGAGGGATCAGAATATTTACGGCTACACCTTC.

The V and J genes are TRBV11-2 and TRBJ1-4; 7 bases match TRBD1. CDR1 is SGHAT and CDR2 is FQNNGV in the germline V gene. V was clipped by 0 bases and J by 14 bases; unmatched bases: 6. The CDR3 is 13 residues long. CDR3 bases: TGTGCCAGCAGCTTAGATCGGACAGGAGGTCTGTTTTTT. Translated, it gives CASSLDRTGGLFF. The variable domain in full, with the rest retrieved from reference TRBV11-2 and TRBJ1-4, is EAGVAQSPRYKIIEKRQSVAFWCNPISGHATLYWYQQILGQGPKLLIQFQNNGVVDDSQLPKDRFSAERLKGVDSTLKIQPAKLEDSAVYLCASSLDRTGGLFFGSGTQLSVL.

The V call is TRBV2, the J call TRBJ2-7, with 10 positions matching TRBD2. Germline V gene sequence: CDR1 SNHLY, CDR2 FYNNEI. V shed 0 bases and J 5 bases; nucleotides not matched to a gene: 7. The CDR3 has 16 residues. The CDR3 DNA follows: TGTGCCAGCAGTGAAGCCGCCCTAGCGGGAGTCGACGAGCAGTACTTC. It encodes CASSEAALAGVDEQYF.

This clone was found a few times. V gene TRBV5-1 combines with J gene TRBJ2-5; perhaps TRBD2 as D (5 bases). The CDR3 consists of 13 residues. Germline V CDR1 and CDR2: SGHRS, YFSETQ. V was trimmed by 4 bases and J by 2 bases, leaving 9 bases between them. CDR3 in DNA: TGCGCCAGCAGCCCTAGCCCTCAAGAGACCCAGTACTTC. Translated: CASSPSPQETQYF.

In the case of this clone: A far more abundant clone sits one base away, making this likely a read error. J is TRBJ2-6 and V is TRBV19; 9 bases map to TRBD2. The CDR3 has 16 amino acids. Germline V gene lookup returns CDR1 LNHDA and CDR2 SQIVND (reference sequence). CDR3 sequence: CASSSSGGSGANVPTF. CDR3 DNA: TGTGCCAGTAGTAGTAGCGGGGGTTCTGGGGCCAACGTCCCGACTTTC.

As regards this clone: Distinct nucleotide sequences in the sample also encode this CDR3. The rearrangement uses TRBV18 and TRBJ2-5; D remains unclear. V was cut by 3 bases and J by 3 bases, with 11 bases left in between. The CDR3 covers 14 residues. Germline CDR1 reads KGHSH; CDR2 reads LQKENI. Here the CDR3 reads CASSPRTVEETQYF. The CDR3 DNA follows: TGTGCCAGCTCACCGAGGACCGTCGAAGAGACCCAGTACTTC.

With regard to this clone: This probably arose from a read error, given a far larger clone one base away. Different DNA sequences within this sample yield the same CDR3. The chain joins TRBV2 to TRBJ2-3, with D uncertain. This CDR3 spans 9 amino acids. The germline CDR1 and CDR2 sequences are SNHLY and FYNNEI. Trimming removed 7 bases at V and 10 bases at J, with 6 bases between. Here the CDR3 DNA reads TGTGCCAGCAACGGCCCGCAGTATTTT. Translated, it gives CASNGPQYF. The variable domain in full, completed from reference TRBV2 and TRBJ2-3, reads EPEVTQTPSHQVTQMGQEVILRCVPISNHLYFYWYRQILGQKVEFLVSFYNNEISEKSEIFDDQFSVERPDGSNFTLKIRSTKLEDSAMYFCASNGPQYFGPGTRLTVL.

With respect to this clone: This sequence is one base from a far larger clone and is likely a read error. The sample holds other DNA sequences that translate to the same CDR3. V is TRBV11-3 and J is TRBJ1-1; D remains ambiguous. Germline loops: CDR1 SGHNT, CDR2 YENEEA. Trimming cost V 1 base and J 1 base, with 7 bases left between them. The CDR3 spans 14 residues. The CDR3 nucleotides are TGTGCCAGCAGCTTAGGTAGAGGGAACACTGAAGCTTTCTTT. Amino acids: CASSLGRGNTEAFF.

In its sample, this clone was seen many times. The chain joins TRBV27 to TRBJ2-5, with TRBD1 identical over 8 bases. J was trimmed by 5 bases and V by 5 bases; bases with no gene match: 7. The V gene's germline CDR1 is MNHEY and CDR2 SMNVEV (reference sequence). The CDR3 spans 14 residues. CDR3 amino acids: CASSRDRLAETQYF. The CDR3 DNA sequence: TGTGCCAGCAGTAGGGACAGGTTAGCGGAGACCCAGTACTTC.

The chain couples TRBV10-2 to TRBJ2-1, with 10 bases fitting TRBD2. The CDR3 sequence is 16 residues long. Germline lookup yields CDR1 WSHSY and CDR2 SAAADI. The V gene end was trimmed by 4 bases and the J gene end by 8 bases; junction bases not matched to a gene: 11. CDR3 bases: TGCGCCAGCAGTGGGCTAGCGGGAGTCGGGGGCTATGAGCAGTTCTTC. This sequence encodes CASSGLAGVGGYEQFF.

This clone was seen just once. The chain recombines TRBV5-6 with TRBJ2-7, with D maybe TRBD2 (6 bases). The CDR3 length is 16 residues. V was cut by 4 bases and J by 3 bases, with 20 bases left in between. The germline V gene encodes CDR1 SGHDT and CDR2 YYEEEE. CDR3 DNA: TGTGCCAGCAGCCCCTTCGGCGGGGCAGGAGTCTACGAGCAGTACTTC. It translates to CASSPFGGAGVYEQYF. The full variable domain, rest sourced from reference TRBV5-6 and TRBJ2-7, is DAGVTQSPTHLIKTRGQQVTLRCSPKSGHDTVSWYQQALGQGPQFIFQYYEEEERQRGNFPDRFSGHQFPNYSSELNVNALLLGDSALYLCASSPFGGAGVYEQYFGPGTRLTVT.

The chain recombines TRBV6-1 with TRBJ1-4; a weak D match, TRBD1 (5 bases). The V gene lost 6 bases and the J gene lost 3 bases, with 14 bases spanning the gap. CDR3 length: 15 amino acids. Germline V gene data show CDR1 as MNHNS and CDR2 as SASEGT. The CDR3 is CASSPLTAANEKLFF. CDR3 bases: TGTGCCAGCAGCCCCCTGACAGCAGCTAATGAAAAACTGTTTTTT.

J is TRBJ2-7 and V is TRBV5-1, with D unclear. V lost 1 base and J 2 bases, leaving 13 bases between the germline ends. Looked up from germline, CDR1 is SGHRS and CDR2 is YFSETQ. The CDR3 extends over 15 amino acids. This CDR3 reads CASSLWAGTAYEQYF. CDR3 coding DNA: TGCGCCAGCAGCTTGTGGGCTGGAACTGCCTACGAGCAGTACTTC. The full variable domain, with the rest looked up from reference TRBV5-1 and TRBJ2-7, is KAGVTQTPRYLIKTRGQQVTLSCSPISGHRSVSWYQQTPGQGLQFLFEYFSETQRNKGNFPGRFSGRQFSNSRSEMNVSTLELGDSALYLCASSLWAGTAYEQYFGPGTRLTVT.

The CDR3 spells CASMEPNTEAFF. In DNA form, the CDR3 reads TGCGCCAGCATGGAGCCGAACACTGAAGCTTTCTTT. The chain has TRBV5-1 and TRBJ1-1; D is uncertain. Germline loops: CDR1 SGHRS, CDR2 YFSETQ. The CDR3 contains 12 residues. V was shortened by 6 bases and J by 1 base, with 7 bases between the two germline ends.

Note on this clone: A far more abundant clone sits one base away, making this likely a read error. The J gene is TRBJ2-5, the V gene TRBV7-3, with a possible D match to TRBD1 (5 bases). The CDR3 totals 13 residues. Trimming pared 5 bases from V and 5 bases from J, leaving 12 bases between. Germline CDR1 SGHTA, CDR2 FQGTGA. The CDR3 DNA sequence: TGTGCCAGCAGCCATCCCTGGGGCGAGACCCAGTACTTC. This gives the protein CASSHPWGETQYF.

The genes are TRBV5-4 and TRBJ2-3, with D perhaps being TRBD1 or TRBD2 (5 bases each). Germline loops: CDR1 SGHNT, CDR2 YYREEE (reference sequence). Trimming stripped 4 bases from V and 2 bases from J, with 17 bases between. This CDR3 comprises 16 residues. The CDR3 protein is CASSRQFPGYTDTQYF. The CDR3 region has the DNA TGTGCCAGCAGCCGACAGTTCCCGGGATACACAGATACGCAGTATTTT.